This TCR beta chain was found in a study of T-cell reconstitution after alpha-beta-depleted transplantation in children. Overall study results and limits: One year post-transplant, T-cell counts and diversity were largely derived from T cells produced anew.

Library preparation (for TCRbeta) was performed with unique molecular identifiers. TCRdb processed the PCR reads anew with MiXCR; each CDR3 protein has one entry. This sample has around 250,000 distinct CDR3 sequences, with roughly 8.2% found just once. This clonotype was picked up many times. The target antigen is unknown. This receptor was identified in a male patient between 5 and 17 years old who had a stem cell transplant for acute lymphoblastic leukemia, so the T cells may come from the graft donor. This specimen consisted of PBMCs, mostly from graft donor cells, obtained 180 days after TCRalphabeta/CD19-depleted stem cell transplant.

The CDR3 region is CASSLTQSSYNEQFF. The CDR3 DNA sequence: TGTGCCAGCAGCTTGACACAGAGCTCCTACAATGAGCAGTTCTTC. The V and J genes are TRBV5-4 and TRBJ2-1; D is ambiguous. Trimming removed 1 base from V and 0 bases from J, with 8 bases in between. The CDR3 runs to 15 residues. Germline-derived CDR1 and CDR2 are SGHNT and YYREEE (reference sequence).